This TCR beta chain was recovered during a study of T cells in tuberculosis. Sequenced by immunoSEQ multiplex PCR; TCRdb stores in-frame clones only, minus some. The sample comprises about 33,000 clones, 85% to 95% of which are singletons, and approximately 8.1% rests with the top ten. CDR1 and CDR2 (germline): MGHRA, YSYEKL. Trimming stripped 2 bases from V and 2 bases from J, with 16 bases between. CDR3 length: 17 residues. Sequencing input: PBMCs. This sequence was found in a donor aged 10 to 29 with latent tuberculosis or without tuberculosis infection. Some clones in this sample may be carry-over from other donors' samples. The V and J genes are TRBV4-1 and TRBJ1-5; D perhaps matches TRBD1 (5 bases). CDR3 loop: CASSQPGGTKGNQPQHF. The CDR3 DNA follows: TGCGCCAGCAGCCAACCGGGGGGTACAAAGGGCAATCAGCCCCAGCATTTT.